These T cell receptor beta chains were read from a single sample in a study of T cells in Graves' hyperthyroidism and ophthalmopathy. TCRdb independently ran MiXCR on the multiplex PCR reads; one entry per CDR3 protein. Of roughly 580,000 distinct CDR3 sequences listed, about half are singletons. Specimen: peripheral blood or thyroid tissue (not recorded which). The receptor set was obtained from a woman aged 18-30 years with Graves' hyperthyroidism. Both conserved end residues are part of each CDR3. A D gene is named only where the DNA matches it firmly. The size entry is marked missing in some rows and otherwise reads once, few, many or a size class.

j_gene: TRBJ1-1; v_gene: TRBV7-9; abundance: NA; d_gene: TRBD1; CDR3aa: CASSGGQARTEAFF; CDR3nt: TGTGCCAGCAGCGGGGGACAGGCTCGCACTGAAGCTTTCTTT
j_gene: TRBJ1-1; v_gene: TRBV19; abundance: NA; d_gene: NA; CDR3aa: CASSPRDSPFF; CDR3nt: TGTGCCAGTAGTCCGCGAGACAGCCCGTTCTTT
j_gene: TRBJ1-1; v_gene: TRBV29-1; abundance: many; d_gene: NA; CDR3aa: CSVATGEAFF; CDR3nt: TGCAGCGTGGCCACAGGGGAAGCTTTCTTT
j_gene: TRBJ1-1; v_gene: TRBV7-3; abundance: once; d_gene: NA; CDR3aa: CASSRYIRRDTEAFF; CDR3nt: TGCGCCAGCAGCCGCTACATCAGGAGGGACACCGAAGCTTTCTTT
j_gene: TRBJ2-7; v_gene: TRBV7-8; abundance: NA; d_gene: TRBD2; CDR3aa: CASTLGEGEQYF; CDR3nt: TGTGCCAGCACCCTGGGGGAGGGAGAGCAGTACTTC
j_gene: TRBJ1-2; v_gene: TRBV20-1; abundance: NA; d_gene: NA; CDR3aa: CSARRLAGGYGYTF; CDR3nt: TGCAGTGCTAGACGATTAGCGGGTGGCTATGGCTACACCTTC
j_gene: TRBJ1-1; v_gene: TRBV20-1; abundance: few; d_gene: NA; CDR3aa: CSAETRTGEEAFF; CDR3nt: TGCAGTGCCGAGACAAGGACGGGGGAAGAAGCTTTCTTT
j_gene: TRBJ1-5; v_gene: TRBV10-3; abundance: NA; d_gene: NA; CDR3aa: CASSYSGFQGQPQHF; CDR3nt: TGTGCCAGCAGTTACTCCGGGTTCCAGGGTCAGCCCCAGCATTTT
j_gene: TRBJ1-2; v_gene: TRBV7-8; abundance: many; d_gene: NA; CDR3aa: CASALREGIYGYTF; CDR3nt: TGTGCCAGCGCCCTGAGGGAGGGAATCTATGGCTACACCTTC
j_gene: TRBJ1-6; v_gene: TRBV25-1; abundance: NA; d_gene: NA; CDR3aa: CASRKDRRNSPLHF; CDR3nt: TGTGCCAGCAGGAAAGACAGGAGAAATTCACCCCTCCACTTT
j_gene: TRBJ1-5; v_gene: TRBV10-3; abundance: NA; d_gene: NA; CDR3aa: CASSYSGGNSNQPQHF; CDR3nt: TGTGCCAGCAGTTACTCGGGGGGCAATAGCAATCAGCCCCAGCATTTT
j_gene: TRBJ1-3; v_gene: TRBV7-8; abundance: NA; d_gene: NA; CDR3aa: CASSQGAGFPGNTIYF; CDR3nt: TGCGCCAGCAGCCAAGGGGCAGGGTTTCCTGGAAACACCATATATTTT
j_gene: TRBJ2-2; v_gene: TRBV7-9; abundance: NA; d_gene: NA; CDR3aa: CASSYRVNTGELFF; CDR3nt: TGTGCCAGCAGCTACAGGGTTAACACCGGGGAGCTGTTTTTT
j_gene: TRBJ2-7; v_gene: TRBV7-8; abundance: few; d_gene: TRBD2; CDR3aa: CASSRAGLANYEQYF; CDR3nt: TGTGCCAGCAGCCGGGCGGGACTAGCGAATTACGAGCAGTACTTC
j_gene: TRBJ2-7; v_gene: TRBV4-2; abundance: NA; d_gene: NA; CDR3aa: CASSQEGGYEQYF; CDR3nt: TGTGCCAGCAGCCAAGAAGGGGGCTACGAGCAGTACTTC
j_gene: TRBJ1-5; v_gene: TRBV2; abundance: NA; d_gene: TRBD1; CDR3aa: CASPTGGGSQPQHF; CDR3nt: TGTGCCAGCCCTACAGGGGGGGGGAGCCAGCCCCAGCATTTT
j_gene: TRBJ1-1; v_gene: TRBV25-1; abundance: many; d_gene: NA; CDR3aa: CASNRGIDTEAFF; CDR3nt: TGTGCCAGCAATCGAGGAATCGACACTGAAGCTTTCTTT
j_gene: TRBJ2-7; v_gene: TRBV7-9; abundance: NA; d_gene: TRBD2; CDR3aa: CASSSRDSGRVEQYF; CDR3nt: TGTGCCAGCAGCTCCCGTGATAGCGGGAGGGTTGAGCAGTACTTC
j_gene: TRBJ1-4; v_gene: TRBV12-3/TRBV12-4; abundance: NA; d_gene: NA; CDR3aa: CASSVAGGASEKLFF; CDR3nt: TGTGCCAGCAGCGTAGCCGGGGGGGCGAGTGAAAAACTGTTTTTT
j_gene: TRBJ1-2; v_gene: TRBV7-2; abundance: NA; d_gene: NA; CDR3aa: CASSFGTGIRAYGYTF; CDR3nt: TGTGCCAGCAGCTTCGGTACGGGTATCAGGGCCTATGGCTACACCTTC
j_gene: TRBJ2-7; v_gene: TRBV9; abundance: few; d_gene: NA; CDR3aa: CASSVDPGGREQYF; CDR3nt: TGTGCCAGCAGCGTAGATCCCGGAGGGCGCGAGCAGTACTTC
j_gene: TRBJ2-3; v_gene: TRBV7-3; abundance: NA; d_gene: NA; CDR3aa: CASSLIGNADTQYF; CDR3nt: TGTGCCAGCAGCTTAATCGGGAACGCAGATACGCAGTATTTT
j_gene: TRBJ1-1; v_gene: TRBV12-3/TRBV12-4; abundance: many; d_gene: NA; CDR3aa: CASSHGNEAFF; CDR3nt: TGTGCCAGCAGCCACGGGAACGAAGCTTTCTTT
j_gene: TRBJ2-5; v_gene: TRBV19; abundance: many; d_gene: NA; CDR3aa: CASSQGIQETQYF; CDR3nt: TGTGCCAGTAGCCAGGGGATCCAAGAGACCCAGTACTTC
j_gene: TRBJ2-2; v_gene: TRBV6-1; abundance: NA; d_gene: NA; CDR3aa: CASSDLARGNTGELFF; CDR3nt: TGTGCCAGCAGTGATCTTGCCAGGGGAAACACCGGGGAGCTGTTTTTT
j_gene: TRBJ2-5; v_gene: TRBV10-2; abundance: few; d_gene: NA; CDR3aa: CASSEFPREKETQYF; CDR3nt: TGCGCCAGCAGTGAGTTTCCCAGGGAAAAAGAGACCCAGTACTTC
j_gene: TRBJ2-1; v_gene: TRBV7-9; abundance: NA; d_gene: NA; CDR3aa: CASSNGRARGNEQFF; CDR3nt: TGTGCCAGCAGCAACGGGCGGGCGAGAGGGAATGAGCAGTTCTTC
j_gene: TRBJ2-3; v_gene: TRBV24-1; abundance: few; d_gene: TRBD2; CDR3aa: CATSDQRTSGRRQYF; CDR3nt: TGTGCCACCAGTGACCAACGGACTAGCGGGAGACGGCAGTATTTT
j_gene: TRBJ2-5; v_gene: TRBV15; abundance: few; d_gene: NA; CDR3aa: CATSRGTAQETQYF; CDR3nt: TGTGCCACCAGCAGAGGGACAGCCCAAGAGACCCAGTACTTC
j_gene: TRBJ1-1; v_gene: TRBV7-9; abundance: many; d_gene: NA; CDR3aa: CASSFVENTEAFF; CDR3nt: TGTGCCAGCAGCTTCGTAGAGAACACTGAAGCTTTCTTT
j_gene: TRBJ2-7; v_gene: TRBV25-1; abundance: many; d_gene: NA; CDR3aa: CASSRPGPLDEQYF; CDR3nt: TGTGCCAGCAGTCGACCGGGTCCTCTGGACGAGCAGTACTTC
j_gene: TRBJ1-5; v_gene: TRBV25-1; abundance: few; d_gene: NA; CDR3aa: CASSRPGRGQPQHF; CDR3nt: TGTGCCAGCAGTAGACCGGGGCGCGGTCAGCCCCAGCATTTT
j_gene: TRBJ1-2; v_gene: TRBV5-1; abundance: NA; d_gene: TRBD1; CDR3aa: CASRTGADGYTF; CDR3nt: TGCGCCAGCCGGACAGGGGCGGATGGCTACACCTTC
j_gene: TRBJ2-5; v_gene: TRBV15; abundance: many; d_gene: NA; CDR3aa: CATRKGNQETQYF; CDR3nt: TGTGCCACCAGAAAAGGGAACCAAGAGACCCAGTACTTC
j_gene: TRBJ2-7; v_gene: TRBV20-1; abundance: many; d_gene: TRBD1; CDR3aa: CSARDTTGSNYEQYF; CDR3nt: TGCAGTGCTAGAGATACGACAGGGTCAAACTACGAGCAGTACTTC
j_gene: TRBJ1-1; v_gene: TRBV10-3; abundance: NA; d_gene: TRBD1; CDR3aa: CASSTRQGMNTEAFF; CDR3nt: TGTGCCAGCAGCACCCGACAGGGGATGAACACTGAAGCTTTCTTT
j_gene: TRBJ2-7; v_gene: TRBV24-1; abundance: many; d_gene: TRBD1; CDR3aa: CATSDPTGKHEQYF; CDR3nt: TGTGCCACCAGTGATCCGACAGGGAAGCACGAGCAGTACTTC
j_gene: TRBJ1-1; v_gene: TRBV12-3/TRBV12-4; abundance: NA; d_gene: TRBD1; CDR3aa: CASSSPGQGFPEAFF; CDR3nt: TGTGCCAGCAGTTCCCCGGGACAGGGCTTTCCTGAAGCTTTCTTT
j_gene: TRBJ1-2; v_gene: TRBV9; abundance: few; d_gene: NA; CDR3aa: CASSVELGNYGYTF; CDR3nt: TGTGCCAGCAGCGTAGAACTGGGGAACTATGGCTACACCTTC
j_gene: TRBJ2-2; v_gene: TRBV29-1; abundance: many; d_gene: NA; CDR3aa: CSVGASVVTGELFF; CDR3nt: TGCAGCGTTGGGGCTAGCGTGGTCACCGGGGAGCTGTTTTTT
j_gene: TRBJ1-5; v_gene: TRBV7-9; abundance: many; d_gene: NA; CDR3aa: CASGRGRGDQPQHF; CDR3nt: TGTGCCAGCGGACGTGGCAGGGGCGATCAGCCCCAGCATTTT
j_gene: TRBJ1-2; v_gene: TRBV10-3; abundance: few; d_gene: NA; CDR3aa: CAISERSGVAGNYGYTF; CDR3nt: TGTGCCATCAGTGAACGTTCCGGGGTGGCAGGAAACTATGGCTACACCTTC
j_gene: TRBJ1-1; v_gene: TRBV7-3; abundance: many; d_gene: NA; CDR3aa: CASRYYTEAFF; CDR3nt: TGTGCCAGCAGATACTACACTGAAGCTTTCTTT
j_gene: TRBJ1-2; v_gene: TRBV7-2; abundance: NA; d_gene: TRBD1; CDR3aa: CASSVSRDRDTGYTF; CDR3nt: TGTGCCAGCAGCGTCTCCCGGGACAGGGATACTGGCTACACCTTC
j_gene: TRBJ1-3; v_gene: TRBV25-1; abundance: NA; d_gene: NA; CDR3aa: CASSYEVSGNTIYF; CDR3nt: TGTGCCAGCAGTTACGAGGTCTCTGGAAACACCATATATTTT
j_gene: TRBJ2-5; v_gene: TRBV2; abundance: NA; d_gene: NA; CDR3aa: CASSLQGQEETQYF; CDR3nt: TGTGCCAGCAGTCTTCAGGGGCAAGAAGAGACCCAGTACTTC
j_gene: TRBJ1-3; v_gene: TRBV2; abundance: NA; d_gene: NA; CDR3aa: CASSRGGNTIYF; CDR3nt: TGTGCCAGCAGCCGAGGGGGAAACACCATATATTTT
j_gene: TRBJ2-6; v_gene: TRBV29-1; abundance: many; d_gene: TRBD1; CDR3aa: CSVEGDSRDLSGANVLTF; CDR3nt: TGCAGCGTTGAAGGGGACAGCCGCGACCTCTCTGGGGCCAACGTCCTGACTTTC
j_gene: TRBJ2-5; v_gene: TRBV7-8; abundance: NA; d_gene: TRBD1; CDR3aa: CASSLWTGGSETQYF; CDR3nt: TGTGCCAGCAGCCTATGGACAGGGGGCTCAGAGACCCAGTACTTC
j_gene: TRBJ2-7; v_gene: TRBV29-1; abundance: NA; d_gene: NA; CDR3aa: CSVATGQGGWQYF; CDR3nt: TGCAGCGTTGCCACAGGGCAGGGTGGCTGGCAGTACTTC